The 3 T cell receptor beta chains given below trace back to one sample, sequenced in a study of T cell responses to AZD1222 COVID-19 vaccine. The protocol was immunoSEQ multiplex PCR, while the TCRdb copy is restricted to in-frame clones and leaves out a portion. The repertoire holds some 150,000 clones, with around 88% as singletons. The sequencing here drew on peripheral blood, taken on day 0 of AZD1222 vaccination. The receptors stem from an adult in good health.

The gene calls are TRBV18 and TRBJ1-1; D unresolved. The germline V gene encodes CDR1 KGHSH and CDR2 LQKENI. V lost 1 base, J lost 6 bases, and 12 bases lay in between. CDR3 length: 14 residues. The DNA for the CDR3 is TGTGCCAGCTCACCACTTATGGGCTGGGCTGAAGCTTTCTTT. This codes for CASSPLMGWAEAFF. Full variable domain (missing parts from reference TRBV18 and TRBJ1-1): NAGVMQNPRHLVRRRGQEARLRCSPMKGHSHVYWYRQLPEEGLKFMVYLQKENIIDESGMPKERFSAEFPKEGPSILRIQQVVRGDSAAYFCASSPLMGWAEAFFGQGTRLTVV.

The chain recombines TRBV28 with TRBJ2-7; no reliable D call. V lost 4 bases and J 7 bases, leaving 8 bases between the germline ends. The CDR3 has 11 amino acids. Germline CDR1 MDHEN, CDR2 SYDVKM. Here the CDR3 reads CASSSNFEQYF. The CDR3 nucleotides are TGTGCCAGCAGTTCCAATTTTGAGCAGTACTTC.

The chain joins TRBV19 to TRBJ2-1; D unclear. With 5 bases removed from V and 7 bases from J, the gap between germline ends came to 6 bases. The V gene's germline CDR1 is LNHDA and CDR2 SQIVND (reference sequence). There are 11 residues in the CDR3. The CDR3 coding sequence is TGTGCCAGTAGTGTAAATAATGAGCAGTTCTTC. Translation gives CASSVNNEQFF.